Each of the 17 T cell receptor beta chains below was sequenced from the same sample in a study of cytomegalovirus exposure and HLA in healthy donors. PCR was performed using 60 Vbeta and 13 Jbeta primers. Method: immunoSEQ multiplex PCR; TCRdb's copy keeps in-frame clones and lacks some. Here the sample spans under 150,000 clones, around 83% being singletons. The sequenced material came from PBMCs. These receptors were taken from a man between 45 and 60 years old in good health and CMV-seronegative.

The chain combines TRBV6-1 with TRBJ1-5, with a tentative D call TRBD1 (6 bases). Germline V gives CDR1 MNHNS, CDR2 SASEGT. The V and J ends lost 6 bases and 0 bases respectively, with 9 bases between them. The CDR3 length is 14 residues. This CDR3 is CASRGDTSNQPQHF. The DNA for the CDR3 is TGTGCCAGCAGGGGGGACACTAGCAATCAGCCCCAGCATTTT.

The chain is built from TRBV5-1 and TRBJ1-3; D unresolved. Per germline, CDR1 SGHRS and CDR2 YFSETQ. The CDR3 contains 16 residues. V was pared by 0 bases and J by 0 bases, with 10 bases between. In DNA, the CDR3 is TGCGCCAGCAGCTTGGAGCCGGCGGTCTCTGGAAACACCATATATTTT. Amino acids: CASSLEPAVSGNTIYF.

The chain has TRBV7-3 and TRBJ2-5; possible D gene TRBD1, 7 bases. This CDR3 is built from 15 residues. Trimming took 4 bases from V and 4 from J, leaving 16 bases between them. Germline CDR1 SGHTA, CDR2 FQGTGA. DNA of the CDR3: TGTGCCAGCAGCTCCCAGGGGGGTGGGGGAGAGACCCAGTACTTC. It is translated as CASSSQGGGGETQYF.

V gene TRBV30 combines with J gene TRBJ1-6, with D tentatively TRBD1 (6 bases). Trimming removed 0 bases at V and 4 bases at J, with 19 bases between. The CDR3 has 18 amino acids. Germline V gene lookup returns CDR1 GTSNPN and CDR2 SVGIG (reference sequence). CDR3 coding DNA: TGTGCCTGGAGTGTCAGGTCAGGGGCTCTCGCTTATAATTCACCCCTCCACTTT. Amino acids: CAWSVRSGALAYNSPLHF.

The genes are TRBV6-1 and TRBJ2-5; D not certain. The CDR3 has 13 residues. Trimming pared 3 bases from V and 9 bases from J, leaving 14 bases between. Germline CDR1 reads MNHNS; CDR2 reads SASEGT. CDR3 DNA: TGTGCCAGCAGTGATTTTCTGAGCCAGGCCCAGTACTTC. It is translated as CASSDFLSQAQYF.

V is TRBV2 and J is TRBJ1-4, with D hard to call. Trimming took off 4 bases at V and 1 base at J, with 7 bases between the two ends. Germline values: CDR1 SNHLY, CDR2 FYNNEI. The CDR3 length is 14 residues. CDR3 sequence (DNA): TGTGCCAGCAGTGTCCCGGGAACTAATGAAAAACTGTTTTTT. Amino acid sequence: CASSVPGTNEKLFF.

This rearrangement joins TRBV4-3 to TRBJ2-5, with D perhaps TRBD1 (6 bases). This CDR3 has 13 amino acids. Germline V lookup: CDR1 LGHNA, CDR2 YSLEER. Trimming left V 1 base short and J 7 bases short, with 10 bases between. For the CDR3, the DNA is TGCGCCAGCAGCCAAGCTGGGGGCGGGACCCAGTACTTC. It is translated as CASSQAGGGTQYF.

V is TRBV9 and J is TRBJ2-7; a possible D gene is TRBD2 (5 bases). The CDR3 is made up of 15 amino acids. V lost 3 bases to trimming and J lost 1 base, with 14 bases between them. The germline CDR1 and CDR2 sequences are SGDLS and YYNGEE. The DNA of the CDR3 is TGTGCCAGCAGCGCCGACTCCGGGGTTTCCTACGAGCAGTACTTC. Residues: CASSADSGVSYEQYF.

This rearrangement joins TRBV7-6 to TRBJ1-3; the match to TRBD1 covers 12 bases. The CDR3 is 15 residues long. V shed 10 bases and J 4 bases; nucleotides not matched to a gene: 8. CDR1 is SGHVS, CDR2 FNYEAQ, per germline. CDR3 bases: TGTGCCATTACCGGGACAGGGGGCGAAGGAAACACCATATATTTT. Its protein product is CAITGTGGEGNTIYF.

This clone was recorded a few times. V usage is TRBV10-3 and J usage is TRBJ2-7; the match to TRBD1 covers 8 bases. This CDR3 has 15 residues. J was trimmed by 3 bases and V by 7 bases; bases with no gene match: 11. Germline V gene lookup returns CDR1 ENHRY and CDR2 SYGVKD. The CDR3 loop reads CAINDPGQARYEQYF. Written as DNA, the CDR3 is TGTGCCATCAATGATCCGGGACAGGCCCGCTACGAGCAGTACTTC.

CDR3 loop: CASSLPSVTAEQYF. The CDR3 nucleotides are TGTGCCAGCAGCCTCCCCAGCGTGACGGCCGAGCAGTACTTC. V usage is TRBV5-4 and J usage is TRBJ2-7, with D unresolved. This CDR3 comprises 14 residues. Germline V CDR1 and CDR2: SGHNT, YYREEE (reference sequence). Trimming stripped 4 bases from V and 6 bases from J, with 17 bases between.

The chain employs TRBV6-1 and TRBJ1-2, with 8 bases aligning to TRBD1. Germline CDR1 MNHNS, CDR2 SASEGT. J gave up 8 bases and V 3 bases, and 8 bases lay outside the gene matches. The CDR3 has 14 residues. Written as DNA, the CDR3 is TGTGCCAGCAGTGATGGGCAGGGGGCAGGGGGCTACACCTTC. Its translation: CASSDGQGAGGYTF.

J is TRBJ2-1 and V is TRBV12-5; D may be TRBD1 (6 bases). Germline V gene lookup returns CDR1 LGHNT and CDR2 FRNRAP. V lost 0 bases and J lost 8, with 14 bases in between. This CDR3 contains 15 residues. In DNA form, the CDR3 reads TGTGCTAGTGGTTTGGTTTTACAGGGTAGCGATGAGCAGTTCTTC. This codes for CASGLVLQGSDEQFF. Supplemented by reference TRBV12-5 and TRBJ2-1, the full variable domain reads DARVTQTPRHKVTEMGQEVTMRCQPILGHNTVFWYRQTMMQGLELLAYFRNRAPLDDSGMPKDRFSAEMPDATLATLKIQPSEPRDSAVYFCASGLVLQGSDEQFFGPGTRLTVL.

The chain links TRBV5-1 to TRBJ2-3; D possibly corresponds to TRBD2 (5 bases). The CDR3 extends over 13 amino acids. The germline V gene encodes CDR1 SGHRS and CDR2 YFSETQ. The V end was cut by 4 bases, the J end by 3 bases, with 9 bases between. The CDR3 loop is CASSPGGTDTQYF. The DNA for the CDR3 is TGCGCCAGCAGCCCAGGAGGAACAGATACGCAGTATTTT.

The chain couples TRBV11-2 to TRBJ1-2, with D tentatively TRBD1 (5 bases). The CDR3 runs 15 residues. Trimming pared 4 bases from V and 2 bases from J, leaving 14 bases between. Germline CDR1 SGHAT, CDR2 FQNNGV. This CDR3 is CASSSLSGGNYGYTF. CDR3 nucleotide sequence: TGTGCCAGCAGCTCATTAAGCGGGGGAAACTATGGCTACACCTTC.

This clone was counted between two and nine times. The chain recombines TRBV29-1 with TRBJ2-3; TRBD2 aligns across 7 bases. The trim removed 4 bases at V and 0 bases at J, leaving 1 base unmatched. The CDR3 length is 13 residues. Germline CDR1 SQVTM, CDR2 ANQGSEA. The DNA for the CDR3 is TGCAGCGTTGGGGGGGGGAGCACAGATACGCAGTATTTT. This sequence encodes CSVGGGSTDTQYF.

V usage is TRBV5-1 and J usage is TRBJ1-6; 9 bases align to TRBD1. V shed 0 bases, J shed 6 bases, and the junction held 7 bases outside the gene matches. The CDR3 is 17 residues long. Germline V gene sequence: CDR1 SGHRS, CDR2 YFSETQ. CDR3 in DNA: TGCGCCAGCAGCTTGGAGGGGACAGGGCCAATTAATTCACCCCTCCACTTT. It yields the protein CASSLEGTGPINSPLHF.